This T cell receptor beta chain was obtained from a study of CD8 T cells in Susac syndrome (dated by TCRdb to about 2019). At the level of the whole study: Among the sequenced Susac syndrome patients, about six had clinically active disease and roughly 8 were in clinical remission. At blood withdrawal, Susac syndrome patients were therapy-naive, treated with corticosteroids (with IVIg additionally given to some), or treated with IVIg alone. Whether CD8+ T cell activation and differentiation in Susac syndrome was antigen driven was tested using repertoire sequencing.

Peripheral blood CD8+ and CD4+ T cells from healthy donors, Susac syndrome patients and multiple sclerosis patients were profiled by high-throughput TCR beta sequencing. Susac syndrome patients met recently defined diagnostic criteria for definite or probable disease. CD8+ TEMRA cells were enriched by FACS, while bulk CD8+ and CD4+ T cells were purified by magnetic negative isolation. Blood was drawn into EDTA tubes, processed within 24 hours, and PBMCs were isolated by density gradient centrifugation. PBMCs intended for TCR sequencing were cryopreserved in liquid nitrogen and thawed later in a water bath at 37 degrees C. A purity of at least 90% was achieved for sorted or isolated CD4+, CD8+ and CD8+ TEMRA cells. A word on this clonotype: Its antigen remains undetermined. It has no much larger one-base neighbor in the sample; base qualities were not kept.

RNA was extracted with the RNeasy kit and roughly 0.5 to 1 ug was reverse transcribed using random hexamers. The immunoSEQ multiplex PCR assay, covering 54 Vbeta and 13 Jbeta segments, was used to amplify TCR beta CDR3 regions. PCR amplification bias was corrected by using a synthetic template baseline for primer optimization and computational correction. Regarding the original processing steps: Reads were assigned to V, D and J genes according to IMGT and analyzed in immunoSEQ Analyzer, with only productive sequences retained. Clonality was calculated as one minus the Shannon entropy normalized by log2 of the number of productive unique sequences. Public and private clones were assessed among the 100 most prevalent clones of each patient and control. Susac-specific clones were defined as absent from healthy and MS cohorts, around 970 published viral clones and other ImmuneACCESS disease sequences. TCRdb reran the public reads through fastp at Q25 and MiXCR, keeping productive beta chains. Each record represents a unique CDR3 protein, reported with the most common genes and DNA among its rows. The V and J calls were not made by the authors but by TCRdb's processing. The sample table lists 200,000 to 250,000 distinct CDR3 sequences, 94% of them with a count of one. Approximately 0.15% of the sample is held by the ten biggest clonotypes.

The research as a whole found: The TCR sequencing and HLA analysis was acknowledged to have included a relatively small number of individuals. In patients with Susac syndrome, the CD4+ T cell repertoire showed no detectable clonal expansion.

CDR1 and CDR2, looked up from the germline V gene (reference sequence), are GTSNPN and SVGIG. The CDR3 measures 13 amino acids from cysteine to phenylalanine. CDR3 DNA only is kept here, 39 bases in frame from base 1. Deletion took 1 base off V and 6 bases off J, with a span of 11 bases between the germline ends. The TCR sequence derives from a human donor with Susac syndrome. The source material was CD4+ T cells from PBMCs. The V gene is TRBV30 and the J gene is TRBJ2-3, with the D gene call left open. For the CDR3, the sequence is CAWSDPPWDTQYF. The nucleotide sequence is TGTGCCTGGAGTGATCCCCCCTGGGATACGCAGTATTTT.